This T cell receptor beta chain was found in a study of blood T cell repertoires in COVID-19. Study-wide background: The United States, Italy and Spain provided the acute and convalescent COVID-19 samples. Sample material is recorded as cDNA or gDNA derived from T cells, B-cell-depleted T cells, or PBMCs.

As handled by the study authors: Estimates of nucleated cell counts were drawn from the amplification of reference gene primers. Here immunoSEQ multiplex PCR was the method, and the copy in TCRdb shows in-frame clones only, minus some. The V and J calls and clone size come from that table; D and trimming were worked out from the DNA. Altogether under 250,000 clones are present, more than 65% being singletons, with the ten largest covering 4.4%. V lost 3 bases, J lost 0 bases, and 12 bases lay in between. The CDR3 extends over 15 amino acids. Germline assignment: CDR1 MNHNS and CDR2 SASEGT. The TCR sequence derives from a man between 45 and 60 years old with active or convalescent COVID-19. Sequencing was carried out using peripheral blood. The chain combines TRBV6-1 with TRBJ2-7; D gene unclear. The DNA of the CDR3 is TGTGCCAGCAGTGAGAGAGAGCCGGGCTCCTACGAGCAGTACTTC. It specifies CASSEREPGSYEQYF.